Included here is one T cell receptor beta chain sequence, with context. Its antigen is as yet unknown. This sample was taken from a study of cytomegalovirus exposure and HLA in healthy donors. Findings and caveats of the study: Most TCR sequences were uncommon, yet certain public TCRs appeared in many donors. Specificity for CMV antigens was confirmed in vitro for three of the CMV-associated chains.

With 7 bases removed from V and 6 bases from J, the gap between germline ends came to 10 bases. Per germline, CDR1 MDHEN and CDR2 SYDVKM. The CDR3 has 12 amino acids. Some clones are missing from TCRdb's copy, which holds only in-frame ones; the method was immunoSEQ multiplex PCR. The sample records roughly 330,000 clones, about 90% being singletons. The sample consisted of PBMCs. The receptor's source is a woman aged 25 to 39 in good health and CMV-seropositive. The chain employs TRBV28 and TRBJ1-5; D gene ambiguous. The CDR3 DNA reads TGTGCCAGCACCGTTGCGGGTCAGCCCCAGCATTTT. Its protein is CASTVAGQPQHF.